The next 11 T cell receptor beta chains were all read from a single sample in a study of shared clonotypes between healthy human individuals (dated by TCRdb to 2018 to 2020). Libraries were built with the immunoSEQ multiplex PCR assay. TCRdb provides this immuneACCESS table in a form limited to in-frame rearrangements. Some clones are lacking; in checked studies, under half of them reflect an unresolved V gene, and why the rest are absent is not known. This sample is represented by under 750,000 clones; roughly two thirds of them were singletons. The top ten constitute around 1.8% of the sample. Sequencing used memory CD4+ T cells sorted from blood. Read against the paper, the sample's cell subset or site label means: CD45RA-negative fraction. Every receptor here comes from a woman in her 30s in good health.

V gene TRBV11-2 combines with J gene TRBJ2-7; D ambiguous. This CDR3 spans 14 amino acids. The V end lost 2 bases, the J end lost 2 bases, and 10 bases lay between the germline ends. Germline V gene sequence: CDR1 SGHAT, CDR2 FQNNGV. This chain's CDR3 is CASSLSSSPYEQYF. As DNA, the CDR3 is TGTGCCAGCAGCTTATCGTCTAGTCCCTACGAGCAGTACTTC.

The chain combines TRBV5-6 with TRBJ2-2; D not resolved. V lost 0 bases and J 4 bases, leaving 13 bases between the germline ends. The CDR3 is made up of 16 amino acids. CDR1 is SGHDT and CDR2 is YYEEEE in the germline V gene. The CDR3 region is CASSLVPSVGTGELFF. CDR3 bases: TGTGCCAGCAGCTTGGTACCGTCTGTAGGCACCGGGGAGCTGTTTTTT. The full variable domain, its missing parts supplied by reference TRBV5-6 and TRBJ2-2, is DAGVTQSPTHLIKTRGQQVTLRCSPKSGHDTVSWYQQALGQGPQFIFQYYEEEERQRGNFPDRFSGHQFPNYSSELNVNALLLGDSALYLCASSLVPSVGTGELFFGEGSRLTVL.

This sequence joins TRBV4-1 and TRBJ2-1; 7 nucleotides match TRBD2. This CDR3 spans 16 amino acids. Germline trimming cut 3 bases from V and 6 bases from J; bases unmatched to any gene: 11. CDR1 MGHRA and CDR2 YSYEKL come from the germline V gene. The CDR3 bases are TGCGCCAGCAGCCACTCCGGGAGGTCTAGTGTCAATGAGCAGTTCTTC. Translation: CASSHSGRSSVNEQFF.

This rearrangement joins TRBV7-2 to TRBJ1-3; 9 bases fit TRBD1. The germline V gene encodes CDR1 SGHTA and CDR2 FQGNSA. The trim removed 5 bases at V and 0 bases at J, leaving 5 bases unmatched. The CDR3 loop spans 16 amino acids. The CDR3, as DNA: TGTGCCAGCAGCAGGGGACAGGGCCGCTCTGGAAACACCATATATTTT. Residues: CASSRGQGRSGNTIYF. The full variable domain, completed using reference TRBV7-2 and TRBJ1-3, is GAGVSQSPSNKVTEKGKDVELRCDPISGHTALYWYRQSLGQGLEFLIYFQGNSAPDKSGLPSDRFSAERTGGSVSTLTIQRTQQEDSAVYLCASSRGQGRSGNTIYFGEGSWLTVV.

The rearrangement joins TRBV27 to TRBJ2-2; no firm D call. V dropped 6 bases and J dropped 0 bases, with 14 bases sitting between them. Germline-derived CDR1 and CDR2 are MNHEY and SMNVEV (reference sequence). The CDR3 covers 16 residues. CDR3 region: CASRPDTTANTGELFF. In nucleotides, the CDR3 is TGTGCCAGCAGACCAGACACTACCGCGAACACCGGGGAGCTGTTTTTT.

The genes are TRBV1 and TRBJ2-7; the table names TRBD2, a call not compared with the DNA. TRBV1 is designated a pseudogene. The CDR3 covers 14 residues. The CDR3 DNA reads TGCACCAGCAGCCAAGAACCACTACCCTACGAGCAGTACTTC. It yields the protein CTSSQEPLPYEQYF.

The chain joins TRBV6-1 to TRBJ2-7, with D hard to call. From germline, CDR1 is MNHNS and CDR2 SASEGT. V shed 4 bases and J shed 2 bases, with 12 bases lying between them. The CDR3 length is 14 residues. The CDR3 here is CASSALRAPYEQYF. The CDR3 region has the DNA TGTGCCAGCAGTGCCCTCCGGGCCCCCTACGAGCAGTACTTC.

V is TRBV7-2 and J is TRBJ1-3, with a possible D match to TRBD1 (5 bases). This CDR3 contains 17 residues. With 3 bases removed from V and 2 bases from J, the gap between germline ends came to 17 bases. Germline V gene data show CDR1 as SGHTA and CDR2 as FQGNSA. The CDR3 nucleotides read TGTGCCAGCAGCTTGGGGACCCCGGGAGGGGCTGGAAACACCATATATTTT. As protein: CASSLGTPGGAGNTIYF.

The J gene is TRBJ2-1, the V gene TRBV19; D may be TRBD1 (6 bases). Germline V gene lookup returns CDR1 LNHDA and CDR2 SQIVND (reference sequence). V dropped 3 bases and J dropped 3 bases, with 18 bases sitting between them. This CDR3 has 17 residues. The chain's CDR3 is CASSITSTGLNYNEQFF. In nucleotides, the CDR3 is TGTGCCAGTAGTATTACCTCAACAGGGCTCAACTACAATGAGCAGTTCTTC.

The J gene is TRBJ1-4, the V gene TRBV29-1, with D perhaps matching TRBD1 (6 bases). The CDR3 runs to 14 residues. Germline CDR1 and CDR2: SQVTM and ANQGSEA. The V gene lost 4 bases and the J gene lost 7 bases, with 16 bases spanning the gap. Here the CDR3 reads CSVGVRGLGEKLFF. As DNA, the CDR3 is TGCAGCGTTGGCGTTCGGGGGCTCGGTGAAAAACTGTTTTTT. Together with reference TRBV29-1 and TRBJ1-4, the CDR3 gives the full variable domain: SAVISQKPSRDICQRGTSLTIQCQVDSQVTMMFWYRQQPGQSLTLIATANQGSEATYESGFVIDKFPISRPNLTFSTLTVSNMSPEDSSIYLCSVGVRGLGEKLFFGSGTQLSVL.

The gene calls are TRBV7-8 and TRBJ2-1; 8 positions match TRBD1. This CDR3 comprises 16 residues. Germline-derived CDR1 and CDR2 are SGHVS and FQNEAQ. With 4 bases clipped from V and 0 bases from J, the junction kept 5 bases outside the gene matches. CDR3 region: CASSSITGGSYNEQFF. As DNA, the CDR3 is TGTGCCAGCAGCTCCATTACAGGGGGCTCCTACAATGAGCAGTTCTTC.